These 32 T cell receptor beta chains were sequenced from one sample in a study of CD8 T cells in ankylosing spondylitis (dated by TCRdb to about 2017). The study at large found these results: A TCR beta motif made up of several highly homologous amino acid variants appeared to be characteristic of blood from ankylosing spondylitis patients.

The library was generated by 5' RACE. TCRdb lists the instrument as Illumina HiSeq 2500. TCRdb trimmed the raw reads at Q25, called clones with MiXCR and kept productive beta chains. Rows with a matching CDR3 protein are joined into one entry that keeps the most common DNA and genes. The sample table contains fewer than 500,000 distinct CDR3 sequences; only one count was recorded for approximately 20% of them. About 16% of the sample is taken by the ten largest. No cognate antigen is known for these TCRs. Sequencing used blood, either unsorted or a sorted T cell fraction (not recorded which). The origin of the receptors is a male donor with ankylosing spondylitis.

V usage is TRBV3-1 and J usage is TRBJ1-1; D is perhaps TRBD1 (5 bases). Trimming removed 1 base from V and 6 bases from J, with 15 bases in between. Germline V gene lookup returns CDR1 LGHDT and CDR2 YNNKEL (reference sequence). This CDR3 is 15 amino acids long. The DNA for the CDR3 is TGTGCCAGCAGCCAAGTAGCAGGGACCCACTCTGAAGCTTTCTTT. Translated, it gives CASSQVAGTHSEAFF.

This clonotype was recorded a few times. This rearrangement joins TRBV18 to TRBJ2-2, with TRBD2 identical over 15 bases. CDR3 length: 17 residues. With 2 bases clipped from V and 6 bases from J, the junction kept 4 bases outside the gene matches. Looked up from germline, CDR1 is KGHSH and CDR2 is LQKENI. The CDR3 here is CASSPGLAGGPAGELFF. CDR3 sequence (DNA): TGTGCCAGCTCACCAGGACTAGCGGGAGGGCCGGCCGGGGAGCTGTTTTTT.

The chain has TRBV5-1 and TRBJ2-7; D not resolved. Germline CDR1 is SGHRS and CDR2 is YFSETQ. This CDR3 is 15 amino acids long. V was pared by 0 bases and J by 2 bases, with 12 bases between. CDR3 in DNA: TGCGCCAGCAGCTTGGATGGACGAACTACCTACGAGCAGTACTTC. Protein sequence: CASSLDGRTTYEQYF.

This clonotype was observed many times. The chain has TRBV5-1 and TRBJ2-1; TRBD2 matches at 7 bases. The junction had 4 bases not matched to a gene; V was cut back by 2 bases and J by 2 bases. In germline, CDR1 is SGHRS, CDR2 YFSETQ. The CDR3 is made up of 15 amino acids. The CDR3 spells CASSLTAGAYNEQFF. The CDR3 DNA reads as TGCGCCAGCAGCTTAACGGCGGGGGCCTACAATGAGCAGTTCTTC.

This clonotype was observed a single time. The chain joins TRBV18 to TRBJ1-2; unclear D gene. Germline V CDR1 and CDR2: KGHSH, LQKENI. Trimming took off 3 bases at V and 8 bases at J, with 13 bases between the two ends. This CDR3 is 13 amino acids long. CDR3 DNA sequence: TGTGCCAGCTCACCGGAGTACGCCTGGGGCTACACCTTC. Amino acids: CASSPEYAWGYTF.

This clonotype was picked up a small number of times. The gene calls are TRBV29-1 and TRBJ1-5; maybe TRBD1 (5 bases). V lost 6 bases, J lost 4 bases, and 13 bases lay in between. The CDR3 spans 13 residues. Germline CDR1 SQVTM, CDR2 ANQGSEA. CDR3 in amino acids: CSVANQGNQPQHF. Written as DNA, the CDR3 is TGCAGCGTAGCCAATCAGGGAAATCAGCCCCAGCATTTT.

Only a few counts were recorded for this clonotype. The chain combines TRBV20-1 with TRBJ2-3, with 7 positions matching TRBD1. The J segment lost 4 bases and the V segment lost 6 bases, leaving 7 bases of the junction unmatched. Germline CDR1 DFQATT, CDR2 SNEGSKA (reference sequence). CDR3 length equals 13 residues. The CDR3 here is CSAHYRGADTQYF. CDR3 DNA: TGCAGTGCCCATTACAGGGGTGCAGATACGCAGTATTTT.

There are many counts of this clonotype. This sequence joins TRBV12-3 or TRBV12-4 and TRBJ1-3; D ambiguous. V lost 2 bases, J lost 3 bases, and 2 bases lay in between. There are 12 residues in the CDR3. DNA of the CDR3: TGTGCCAGCAGTTTATTTGGAAACACCATATATTTT. This encodes CASSLFGNTIYF.

This clonotype was seen a handful of times. The junction departs from germline at one end; a sequencing error may be responsible. The V gene is TRBV7-9, the J gene TRBJ2-7; no definite D call. Germline V lookup: CDR1 SEHNR, CDR2 FQNEAQ (reference sequence). The CDR3 runs to 11 residues. The CDR3 coding sequence is TGTGCCAGCAGCTTAGAAGCCGCAAACAGCTTC. Its translation: CASSLEAANSF. The whole variable domain, remainder taken from reference TRBV7-9 and TRBJ2-7, is DTGVSQNPRHKITKRGQNVTFRCDPISEHNRLYWYRQTLGQGPEFLTYFQNEAQLEKSRLLSDRFSAERPKGSFSTLEIQRTEQGDSAMYLCASSLEAANSFGPGTRLTVT.

This clonotype appeared many times. CDR3 amino acids: CASSFRQGNNEQFF. For the CDR3, the DNA is TGTGCCAGCAGCTTCAGACAGGGTAACAATGAGCAGTTCTTC. The chain combines TRBV7-9 with TRBJ2-1; 7 bases line up with TRBD1. With V trimmed by 3 bases and J by 5 bases, 4 bases remained unmatched. The CDR3 loop spans 14 amino acids. Per the germline V gene, CDR1 is SEHNR and CDR2 is FQNEAQ (reference sequence). The full variable domain, its missing parts supplied by reference TRBV7-9 and TRBJ2-1, is DTGVSQNPRHKITKRGQNVTFRCDPISEHNRLYWYRQTLGQGPEFLTYFQNEAQLEKSRLLSDRFSAERPKGSFSTLEIQRTEQGDSAMYLCASSFRQGNNEQFFGPGTRLTVL.

This clonotype has a handful of counts. The chain joins TRBV20-1 to TRBJ2-2, with 7 positions matching TRBD2. Trimming cost V 5 bases and J 3 bases; bases outside gene matches: 6. In germline, CDR1 is DFQATT, CDR2 SNEGSKA (reference sequence). The CDR3 has 14 residues. The CDR3 bases are TGCAGTGCTCCGTGGGCGGGAGACACCGGGGAGCTGTTTTTT. Translated: CSAPWAGDTGELFF.

The V call is TRBV20-1, the J call TRBJ2-3; 7 nucleotides align to TRBD1. This CDR3 is 16 amino acids long. Germline CDR1 and CDR2: DFQATT and SNEGSKA (reference sequence). Germline trimming cut 1 base from V and 0 bases from J; bases unmatched to any gene: 7. Here the CDR3 DNA reads TGCAGTGCTAGAGGAGGGACAGCTACTAGCACAGATACGCAGTATTTT. Its translation is CSARGGTATSTDTQYF.

The V gene is TRBV19, the J gene TRBJ1-2, with 9 nucleotides matching TRBD1. Unmatched junction bases numbered 10, after V lost 8 bases and J lost 3 bases. Germline CDR1 and CDR2: LNHDA and SQIVND (reference sequence). The CDR3 runs 15 residues. This CDR3 is CASEPGQGQDYGYTF. The DNA of the CDR3 is TGTGCCAGTGAACCGGGACAGGGACAAGACTATGGCTACACCTTC.

CDR3 residues: CASSQRGRFENGELFF. The CDR3 DNA is TGTGCCAGCAGCCAAAGGGGGCGTTTTGAAAACGGGGAGCTGTTTTTT. The rearrangement joins TRBV14 to TRBJ2-2, with 7 bases that match TRBD1. Trimming at V came to 2 bases and at J to 7 bases, leaving 10 bases not matched to a gene. CDR3 size: 16 residues. The germline V gene has CDR1 SGHDN and CDR2 FVKESK.

V is TRBV5-1 and J is TRBJ2-1; D unresolved. The CDR3 extends over 15 amino acids. Germline assignment: CDR1 SGHRS and CDR2 YFSETQ. The V end was cut by 3 bases, the J end by 2 bases, with 12 bases between. This chain's CDR3 is CASSSWIGPYNEQFF. The CDR3 DNA sequence: TGCGCCAGCAGCTCCTGGATAGGGCCCTACAATGAGCAGTTCTTC.

This clonotype was seen only a few times. The rearrangement uses TRBV21-1 and TRBJ2-1; TRBD2 was called by the table and not checked on the DNA. TRBV21-1 constitutes a pseudogene. This CDR3 contains 15 residues. CDR3 sequence (DNA): TGTGCCAGCAGCAAAGTGAGCGGGGGTAATAATGAGCAGTTCTTC. Translation gives CASSKVSGGNNEQFF.

The CDR3 bases are TGTGCCAGCAGTTTAATTCTGGGAGTGGTATACGAGCAGTACTTC. Protein: CASSLILGVVYEQYF. The chain couples TRBV27 to TRBJ2-7, with a weak D call TRBD2 (5 bases). V was cut by 2 bases and J by 4 bases, with 15 bases left in between. This CDR3 spans 15 amino acids. The germline V gene encodes CDR1 MNHEY and CDR2 SMNVEV (reference sequence).

CDR3 protein: CASSARAGTLFNYGYTF. The CDR3 DNA sequence: TGTGCCAGCAGTGCCCGGGCGGGGACACTTTTTAACTATGGCTACACCTTC. The chain uses TRBV6-4 and TRBJ1-2; D is perhaps TRBD1 (6 bases). CDR3 length equals 17 residues. V was clipped by 4 bases and J by 1 base, with 19 bases between them. Germline V gene sequence: CDR1 MRHNA, CDR2 SNTAGT.

The V gene is TRBV6-1, the J gene TRBJ2-3, with a weak D call TRBD2 (5 bases). Per germline, CDR1 MNHNS and CDR2 SASEGT. CDR3 length equals 15 residues. Trimming pared 8 bases from V and 1 base from J, leaving 16 bases between. DNA for the CDR3: TGTGCCAGCCGGAGAGGGCGGGTGGGCACAGATACGCAGTATTTT. It translates to CASRRGRVGTDTQYF.

In its sample, this clonotype was seen a few times. The J gene is TRBJ2-7, the V gene TRBV4-1; D unresolved. CDR1 is MGHRA, CDR2 YSYEKL, per germline. Trimming shortened V by 1 base and J by 2 bases, and 12 bases separated the two germline ends. This CDR3 spans 15 amino acids. The CDR3 protein is CASSQGIPSPYEQYF. The CDR3 bases are TGCGCCAGCAGCCAAGGGATTCCATCCCCCTACGAGCAGTACTTC.

The J gene is TRBJ1-1, the V gene TRBV30; TRBD1 agrees at 9 bases. Germline V gene data show CDR1 as GTSNPN and CDR2 as SVGIG (reference sequence). The CDR3 is 13 amino acids. The V and J ends lost 3 bases and 5 bases, in that order; junction bases with no gene match: 4. CDR3 in amino acids: CAWRDRGFTEAFF. In nucleotides, the CDR3 is TGTGCCTGGAGGGACAGGGGTTTTACTGAAGCTTTCTTT.

This clonotype was seen a few times. V and J are TRBV9 and TRBJ2-3; 9 bases map to TRBD2. CDR1 is SGDLS, CDR2 YYNGEE, per germline. The CDR3 runs to 16 residues. The V gene end was trimmed by 0 bases and the J gene end by 2 bases; junction bases not matched to a gene: 4. The CDR3 protein is CASSVDPSGITDTQYF. The CDR3 DNA is TGTGCCAGCAGCGTAGATCCTAGCGGGATCACAGATACGCAGTATTTT.

The V gene is TRBV24-1, the J gene TRBJ2-2, with 10 nucleotides matching TRBD1. Germline CDR1 reads KGHDR; CDR2 reads SFDVKD. The CDR3 extends over 16 amino acids. V lost 4 bases and J lost 3; bases outside the gene matches: 4. The chain's CDR3 is CATSDSGTGDTGELFF. CDR3 nucleotides: TGTGCCACCAGTGACTCCGGGACAGGGGACACCGGGGAGCTGTTTTTT.

The chain couples TRBV20-1 to TRBJ1-1; unclear D gene. Germline lookup yields CDR1 DFQATT and CDR2 SNEGSKA (reference sequence). With 6 bases removed from V and 1 base from J, the gap between germline ends came to 12 bases. CDR3 length: 13 residues. The CDR3 reads CSALSQSNTEAFF. The DNA of the CDR3 is TGCAGTGCCCTGAGTCAGTCGAACACTGAAGCTTTCTTT.

This clonotype was seen more than once but under ten times. The chain carries TRBV12-3 or TRBV12-4 and TRBJ1-6; D is uncertain. The CDR3 runs to 15 residues. Between the trimmed V and J ends, which lost 11 bases and 0 bases, there was a span of 14 bases. CDR3: CASHRRSSYNSPLHF. The CDR3 nucleotides are TGTGCCTCACACCGAAGGAGCTCCTATAATTCACCCCTCCACTTT.

In its sample, this clonotype was seen a few times. This chain links TRBV4-2 with TRBJ2-3; D call uncertain. V shed 0 bases and J shed 0 bases, with 16 bases lying between them. This CDR3 has 18 residues. Germline values: CDR1 LGHNA, CDR2 YNFKEQ. This CDR3 is CASSQEMPAVTSTDTQYF. The CDR3 bases are TGTGCCAGCAGCCAAGAAATGCCCGCGGTTACTAGCACAGATACGCAGTATTTT.

CDR3 DNA: TGTGCCAGCAGTTACTCGGGTGGCGGCAGCTCCTACGAGCAGTACTTC. Translating it yields CASSYSGGGSSYEQYF. The rearrangement links TRBV6-5 to TRBJ2-7; D call uncertain. CDR1 and CDR2 (germline): MNHEY, SVGAGI. V lost 0 bases, J lost 0 bases, and 12 bases lay in between. This CDR3 has 16 amino acids.

This clonotype was counted many times. The gene calls are TRBV5-1 and TRBJ2-7, with D possibly being TRBD1 or TRBD2 (5 bases each). The length of the CDR3 is 12 residues. V shed 5 bases and J shed 7 bases, with 13 bases lying between them. Germline lookup yields CDR1 SGHRS and CDR2 YFSETQ. CDR3 in amino acids: CASRTLEGEQYF. The CDR3 coding sequence is TGCGCCAGCAGGACACTTGAGGGGGAGCAGTACTTC.

This clonotype was counted at least ten times. V is TRBV5-6 and J is TRBJ1-6; D is undetermined. The V end lost 2 bases, the J end lost 7 bases, and 4 bases lay between the germline ends. CDR1 is SGHDT, CDR2 YYEEEE, per germline. The CDR3 contains 12 residues. The CDR3 here is CASSLENSPLHF. CDR3 DNA sequence: TGTGCCAGCAGCTTAGAGAATTCACCCCTCCACTTT.

This clonotype was observed a handful of times. This chain links TRBV12-3 or TRBV12-4 with TRBJ2-3, with D uncertain. The CDR3 consists of 15 residues. Deletions cut 3 bases from V and 5 bases from J, with 15 bases between. CDR3: CASSFTQHPGDTQYF. The CDR3 region has the DNA TGTGCCAGCAGTTTTACCCAGCACCCGGGAGATACGCAGTATTTT.

The chain joins TRBV9 to TRBJ2-1; D assignment may be TRBD1 or TRBD2 (5 bases each). Deletions cut 3 bases from V and 0 bases from J, with 16 bases between. Germline CDR1 is SGDLS and CDR2 is YYNGEE. This CDR3 is 17 amino acids long. The CDR3 coding sequence is TGTGCCAGCAGCGCCGAGGTGATGGGACGCTCCTACAATGAGCAGTTCTTC. It yields the protein CASSAEVMGRSYNEQFF.

The genes are TRBV2 and TRBJ2-1; possibly TRBD2 for D (5 bases). The CDR3 runs to 15 residues. Germline V gene sequence: CDR1 SNHLY, CDR2 FYNNEI. V gave up 0 bases and J gave up 6 bases, with 12 bases separating them. The CDR3 bases are TGTGCCAGCAGTGAAGCCTTAGCGAAACGCAATGAGCAGTTCTTC. Its translation is CASSEALAKRNEQFF. The full variable domain, completed using reference TRBV2 and TRBJ2-1, is EPEVTQTPSHQVTQMGQEVILRCVPISNHLYFYWYRQILGQKVEFLVSFYNNEISEKSEIFDDQFSVERPDGSNFTLKIRSTKLEDSAMYFCASSEALAKRNEQFFGPGTRLTVL.